The T cell receptor beta chain described here comes from a study of blood T cell repertoires in COVID-19. Study background: Samples of COVID-19 (acute and convalescent) were obtained from the United States, Italy and Spain. In each case, the material was cDNA or gDNA derived from T cells, B-cell-depleted T cells, or PBMCs.

This CDR3 has 15 residues. V gave up 2 bases and J gave up 10 bases, with 18 bases separating them. From germline, CDR1 is SNHLY and CDR2 FYNNEI. Authors' analysis steps: Reference gene primers were amplified, and this amplification served to estimate nucleated cell counts. Sequencing used immunoSEQ multiplex PCR; TCRdb keeps in-frame clones, though not all of them. The V and J calls and clone size are taken from that table; D and trimming were inferred from the DNA. Altogether 200,000 or so clones are present, around 84% being singletons, with the ten largest covering more than 4.5%. The V call is TRBV2, the J call TRBJ1-5; D perhaps matches TRBD1 (5 bases). Specimen: peripheral blood. This TCR derives from a woman aged 55-75 years who had recovered from COVID-19. In DNA, the CDR3 is TGTGCCAGCAGTGAAATGGGGGGGGGAAGTAGCCCCCAGCATTTT. Protein sequence: CASSEMGGGSSPQHF.